This entry describes one T cell receptor beta chain. The source of the sample is a study of T-cell reconstitution after alpha-beta-depleted transplantation in children. For TCRbeta, the library was prepared with unique molecular identifiers. TCRdb independently ran MiXCR on the PCR reads; one entry per CDR3 protein. This sample has about 98,000 distinct CDR3 sequences, with about 22% found just once. Trimming cost V 2 bases and J 1 base; bases outside gene matches: 10. The CDR3 totals 16 residues. Germline-derived CDR1 and CDR2 are DFQATT and SNEGSKA (reference sequence). Sequences were derived from PBMCs, sampled before TCRalphabeta/CD19-depleted stem cell transplant. The receptor's source is a boy younger than 10 with acute lymphoblastic leukemia, due to receive a stem cell transplant. The chain joins TRBV20-1 to TRBJ2-7; TRBD2 matches 8 bases. The CDR3 sequence is CSARHHRKRGSYEQYF. The DNA of the CDR3 is TGCAGTGCTAGACACCATAGAAAGCGGGGGTCCTACGAGCAGTACTTC.